Following are 22 T cell receptor beta chains from one sample sequenced in a study. Only in-frame clones appear in the TCRdb table, and some are missing; sequencing was by immunoSEQ multiplex PCR. Of 40,000 to 55,000 clones listed, just over 90% are singletons. Sequenced: PBMCs. These receptors came from a man aged 40-49 years with rheumatoid arthritis.

The chain is built from TRBV29-1 and TRBJ1-2; TRBD1 is a possible D gene (6 bases). The V gene lost 1 base and the J gene lost 8 bases, with 11 bases spanning the gap. The CDR3 is 12 amino acids. CDR1 is SQVTM and CDR2 is ANQGSEA in the germline V gene. The CDR3 reads CSVEVHRAGYTF. Written as DNA, the CDR3 is TGCAGCGTTGAAGTTCACAGGGCCGGCTACACCTTC.

The V gene is TRBV9, the J gene TRBJ2-5, with D perhaps TRBD1 (6 bases). Germline assignment: CDR1 SGDLS and CDR2 YYNGEE. Trimming took off 0 bases at V and 2 bases at J, with 11 bases between the two ends. The CDR3 contains 15 residues. Here the CDR3 DNA reads TGTGCCAGCAGCGTAGTGGGGGCTTCTCAAGAGACCCAGTACTTC. Its translation is CASSVVGASQETQYF.

V is TRBV11-1 and J is TRBJ1-1; perhaps TRBD1 as D (6 bases). V was cut by 1 base and J by 7 bases, with 10 bases left in between. Germline V CDR1 and CDR2: SGHAT, FQDESV (reference sequence). The CDR3 spans 13 residues. DNA of the CDR3: TGTGCCAGCAGCTTAGACAGGGTCGGTGAAGCTTTCTTT. Encoded protein: CASSLDRVGEAFF.

This rearrangement joins TRBV28 to TRBJ2-7, with TRBD2 matching 8 bases. The CDR3 loop spans 13 amino acids. Trimming at V came to 11 bases and at J to 4 bases, leaving 10 bases not matched to a gene. Germline V CDR1 and CDR2: MDHEN, SYDVKM. The CDR3 DNA is TGTGCCGGAAAAACGAGCGGGAGTTACGAGCAGTACTTC. Its translation is CAGKTSGSYEQYF.

This chain's CDR3 is CASSLGLTASEQYF. The CDR3 nucleotides are TGTGCCAGCAGCTTGGGCCTGACAGCGAGTGAGCAGTACTTC. The rearrangement uses TRBV5-4 and TRBJ2-7; D is possibly TRBD1 (5 bases). Deletions cut 0 bases from V and 7 bases from J, with 14 bases between. The germline CDR1 and CDR2 sequences are SGHNT and YYREEE (reference sequence). The CDR3 runs 14 residues.

The chain employs TRBV3-1 (or the pseudogene TRBV3-2) and TRBJ1-1; no reliable D call. Trimming stripped 6 bases from V and 3 bases from J, with 14 bases between. This CDR3 is built from 14 residues. The V gene's germline CDR1 is LGHDT and CDR2 YNNKEL (reference sequence). The CDR3 region has the DNA TGTGCCAGCAGACATATTGACGGGTACACTGAAGCTTTCTTT. Translating gives CASRHIDGYTEAFF.

CDR3 in DNA: TGTGCCAGTAGTATCCCCGGGACAGGGAACGAGCAGTACTTC. Translated, it gives CASSIPGTGNEQYF. The chain employs TRBV19 and TRBJ2-7; 9 bases fit TRBD1. CDR1 and CDR2 from the germline V gene are LNHDA and SQIVND (reference sequence). With V trimmed by 3 bases and J by 5 bases, 5 bases remained unmatched. There are 14 residues in the CDR3.

The V call is TRBV4-2, the J call TRBJ1-1; perhaps TRBD1 as D (5 bases). V was pared by 2 bases and J by 8 bases, with 12 bases between. From germline, CDR1 is LGHNA and CDR2 YNFKEQ. The CDR3 runs 13 residues. The CDR3 loop is CASSQPDSREAFF. DNA for the CDR3: TGTGCCAGCAGCCAACCAGACAGTCGAGAAGCTTTCTTT.

This chain links TRBV5-4 with TRBJ2-3; TRBD2 matches 14 bases. CDR3 length: 17 amino acids. Germline trimming cut 4 bases from V and 4 bases from J; bases unmatched to any gene: 8. Germline V gene data show CDR1 as SGHNT and CDR2 as YYREEE (reference sequence). The DNA for the CDR3 is TGTGCCAGCAGCCATCCTGGACTAGCGGGAGGCTCAGATACGCAGTATTTT. Translated: CASSHPGLAGGSDTQYF.

The CDR3 protein is CASSESGPQARNQPQHF. CDR3 DNA sequence: TGTGCCAGCAGTGAGTCGGGACCGCAAGCACGCAATCAGCCCCAGCATTTT. The chain has TRBV2 and TRBJ1-5; a weak D match, TRBD1 (5 bases). V gave up 3 bases and J gave up 2 bases, with 17 bases separating them. In germline, CDR1 is SNHLY, CDR2 FYNNEI. CDR3 size: 17 residues. Combining the CDR3 with reference TRBV2 and TRBJ1-5 gives the whole variable domain EPEVTQTPSHQVTQMGQEVILRCVPISNHLYFYWYRQILGQKVEFLVSFYNNEISEKSEIFDDQFSVERPDGSNFTLKIRSTKLEDSAMYFCASSESGPQARNQPQHFGDGTRLSIL.

V gene TRBV7-8 combines with J gene TRBJ2-5, with TRBD1 identical over 9 bases. In germline, CDR1 is SGHVS, CDR2 FQNEAQ. The V and J ends lost 7 bases and 3 bases, in that order; junction bases with no gene match: 9. This CDR3 region has 15 residues. The CDR3 DNA reads TGTGCCAGCACCCCTCCCGGGACAGGGAAAGAGACCCAGTACTTC. Residues: CASTPPGTGKETQYF. Complete variable domain (other parts from reference TRBV7-8 and TRBJ2-5): GAGVSQSPRYKVAKRGQDVALRCDPISGHVSLFWYQQALGQGPEFLTYFQNEAQLDKSGLPSDRFFAERPEGSVSTLKIQRTQQEDSAVYLCASTPPGTGKETQYFGPGTRLLVL.

On this clone itself: At one end, the junction sequence differs from germline, possibly due to a read error. The CDR3 nucleotides are TGTGCCAGCAGCTTAGGACAGCAATCCTCTAATTCACCCCTCCACTTT. Translation: CASSLGQQSSNSPLHF. The V and J genes are TRBV5-6 and TRBJ1-6, with D perhaps TRBD1 (6 bases). Looked up from germline, CDR1 is SGHDT and CDR2 is YYEEEE. There are 16 residues in the CDR3.

The V call is TRBV27, the J call TRBJ2-5; 8 bases fit TRBD1. V dropped 5 bases and J dropped 3; count of bases not matched to a gene: 14. Germline V gene lookup returns CDR1 MNHEY and CDR2 SMNVEV (reference sequence). This CDR3 comprises 17 residues. CDR3 bases: TGTGCCAGCAGTACCATCACCTCCAGGGGGCTGGAAGAGACCCAGTACTTC. Translated: CASSTITSRGLEETQYF.

This chain connects TRBV11-2 to TRBJ2-7; 7 bases line up with TRBD1. The trim removed 3 bases at V and 0 bases at J, leaving 8 bases unmatched. CDR3 length: 16 residues. From germline, CDR1 is SGHAT and CDR2 FQNNGV. The CDR3 region has the DNA TGTGCCAGCAGCTTCAGAGGGGGCCGTCGCTCCTACGAGCAGTACTTC. It is translated as CASSFRGGRRSYEQYF. Complete variable domain (other parts from reference TRBV11-2 and TRBJ2-7): EAGVAQSPRYKIIEKRQSVAFWCNPISGHATLYWYQQILGQGPKLLIQFQNNGVVDDSQLPKDRFSAERLKGVDSTLKIQPAKLEDSAVYLCASSFRGGRRSYEQYFGPGTRLTVT.

The chain combines TRBV15 with TRBJ2-5, with no clear D. Germline CDR1 reads LNHNV; CDR2 reads YYDKDF (reference sequence). The V and J ends lost 6 bases and 2 bases respectively, with 10 bases between them. This CDR3 region has 13 residues. For the CDR3, the DNA is TGTGCCACCAGTAATAAGGGACAAGAGACCCAGTACTTC. Translation gives CATSNKGQETQYF.

A few counts support this clone. V usage is TRBV19 and J usage is TRBJ1-5; no clear D gene. The CDR3 runs 14 residues. CDR1 is LNHDA, CDR2 SQIVND, per germline (reference sequence). The V end lost 4 bases, the J end lost 9 bases, and 16 bases lay between the germline ends. DNA of the CDR3: TGTGCCAGTAGTAGCGGATTCCCAGAGACGCCCCAGCATTTT. Amino acids: CASSSGFPETPQHF.

V is TRBV7-3 and J is TRBJ1-2; 8 bases map to TRBD1. Unmatched junction bases numbered 15, after V lost 4 bases and J lost 8 bases. Germline V lookup: CDR1 SGHTA, CDR2 FQGTGA. The CDR3 has 16 residues. The CDR3 nucleotides are TGTGCCAGCAGCTACACCGCCGGGACAGGTGTAAACGGCTACACCTTC. Residues: CASSYTAGTGVNGYTF.

The chain employs TRBV5-1 and TRBJ1-1; possibly TRBD1 for D (6 bases). Germline V gene sequence: CDR1 SGHRS, CDR2 YFSETQ. V gave up 1 base and J gave up 4 bases, with 20 bases separating them. This CDR3 has 17 residues. CDR3 nucleotides: TGCGCCAGCAGCTTGAGCGCTGCGCGGGGGCAGATCACTGAAGCTTTCTTT. Translation: CASSLSAARGQITEAFF. The variable domain in full, with the rest retrieved from reference TRBV5-1 and TRBJ1-1, is KAGVTQTPRYLIKTRGQQVTLSCSPISGHRSVSWYQQTPGQGLQFLFEYFSETQRNKGNFPGRFSGRQFSNSRSEMNVSTLELGDSALYLCASSLSAARGQITEAFFGQGTRLTVV.

The chain has TRBV19 and TRBJ1-3; tentatively, D is TRBD1 (6 bases). V lost 3 bases and J 4 bases, leaving 13 bases between the germline ends. CDR1 and CDR2 from the germline V gene are LNHDA and SQIVND (reference sequence). The CDR3 contains 15 residues. The CDR3 sequence: CASSMGTGRGNTIYF. CDR3 DNA sequence: TGTGCCAGTAGTATGGGAACAGGGCGAGGAAACACCATATATTTT.

The CDR3 reads CASSLQNPYEQYF. CDR3 DNA sequence: TGTGCCAGCAGCTTACAGAATCCCTACGAGCAGTACTTC. The chain couples TRBV7-9 to TRBJ2-7, with D unresolved. CDR3 length: 13 amino acids. V gave up 2 bases and J gave up 2 bases, with 7 bases separating them. CDR1 is SEHNR, CDR2 FQNEAQ, per germline (reference sequence).

The V gene is TRBV29-1, the J gene TRBJ2-1; D is possibly TRBD1 (5 bases). V was pared by 6 bases and J by 7 bases, with 25 bases between. CDR3 length: 16 amino acids. Germline V gives CDR1 SQVTM, CDR2 ANQGSEA. CDR3 bases: TGCAGCGTGAAAACCACAAGGGGCCCCCCTCTAAATGAGCAGTTCTTC. Translation: CSVKTTRGPPLNEQFF.

The V gene is TRBV28, the J gene TRBJ1-2; no reliable D call. Trimming took off 3 bases at V and 1 base at J, with 6 bases between the two ends. The CDR3 covers 13 residues. Germline-derived CDR1 and CDR2 are MDHEN and SYDVKM. CDR3 sequence reads: CASSFEGNYGYTF. In nucleotides, the CDR3 is TGTGCCAGCAGTTTTGAGGGTAACTATGGCTACACCTTC.